The 18 T cell receptor beta chains presented below share a single source sample, sequenced in a study of blood T cell repertoires in COVID-19. Data came from immunoSEQ multiplex PCR; TCRdb stores just in-frame clones and leaves some out. The repertoire holds around 140,000 clones, 87% seen once, with approximately 3.8% in the top ten. The sequenced sample consisted of PBMCs or T cells enriched from blood (not recorded which). The receptor source for this set is a woman aged 40 to 55 who had been exposed to COVID-19.

Here the CDR3 DNA reads TGTGCCAGCACCTTACCGGGACAGGGGGCCGGGACCCAGTACTTC. Amino acids: CASTLPGQGAGTQYF. The V gene is TRBV6-6, the J gene TRBJ2-5; 12 bases map to TRBD1. Looked up from germline, CDR1 is MNHNY and CDR2 is SVGAGI (reference sequence). The CDR3 runs to 15 residues. The junction had 10 bases not matched to a gene; V was cut back by 7 bases and J by 7 bases.

V and J are TRBV2 and TRBJ1-1; TRBD1 agrees at 7 bases. The CDR3 extends over 13 amino acids. The V segment lost 10 bases and the J segment 6 bases; nucleotides outside the gene matches: 11. Germline V gene lookup returns CDR1 SNHLY and CDR2 FYNNEI. The CDR3: CATRTGKGAEAFF. The CDR3 DNA reads TGTGCCACCCGGACAGGCAAGGGGGCTGAAGCTTTCTTT.

CDR3 sequence: CASSLGGGSYEQYF. CDR3 nucleotide sequence: TGTGCCAGCAGCTTAGGAGGGGGCTCCTACGAGCAGTACTTC. The V gene is TRBV7-9, the J gene TRBJ2-7, with D possibly TRBD1 on 6 matching bases. V shed 1 base and J shed 0 bases, with 7 bases lying between them. Germline lookup yields CDR1 SEHNR and CDR2 FQNEAQ (reference sequence). The CDR3 totals 14 residues.

The chain combines TRBV4-1 with TRBJ2-7; perhaps TRBD1 as D (5 bases). Germline V CDR1 and CDR2: MGHRA, YSYEKL. CDR3 length: 14 amino acids. The ends were cut back, 5 bases at V and 4 bases at J, with 15 bases in the middle. The CDR3 nucleotides read TGCGCCAGCAGCTCCTTCCCCTCAGGGTACGAGCAGTACTTC. Amino acids: CASSSFPSGYEQYF.

The chain couples TRBV4-1 to TRBJ1-5; the match to TRBD1 covers 8 bases. Germline CDR1 reads MGHRA; CDR2 reads YSYEKL. Unmatched junction bases numbered 7, after V lost 4 bases and J lost 5 bases. The CDR3 has 15 amino acids. CDR3 region: CASSPTDRVHQPQHF. CDR3 in DNA: TGCGCCAGCAGCCCTACGGACAGGGTCCATCAGCCCCAGCATTTT.

J is TRBJ2-7 and V is TRBV6-5; 9 positions agree with TRBD1. After removal of 6 bases from V and 2 bases from J, the junction contained 8 bases not matched to a gene. In germline, CDR1 is MNHEY, CDR2 SVGAGI. The length of the CDR3 is 15 residues. CDR3 sequence: CASRPAGQGTYEQYF. CDR3 DNA: TGTGCCAGCAGACCCGCGGGACAGGGTACCTACGAGCAGTACTTC.

This rearrangement joins TRBV6-5 to TRBJ2-2; 10 nucleotides line up with TRBD2. Germline assignment: CDR1 MNHEY and CDR2 SVGAGI. V lost 2 bases and J lost 10; bases outside the gene matches: 10. This CDR3 comprises 16 residues. This CDR3 reads CASSYQASGRGVELFF. Here the CDR3 DNA reads TGTGCCAGCAGTTACCAGGCTAGCGGGAGAGGGGTGGAGCTGTTTTTT.

The chain joins TRBV7-9 to TRBJ1-5; maybe TRBD1 (5 bases). The germline V gene encodes CDR1 SEHNR and CDR2 FQNEAQ (reference sequence). Trimming removed 5 bases at V and 6 bases at J, with 14 bases between. The CDR3 has 14 residues. CDR3 protein: CASSPREPSQPQHF. In DNA, the CDR3 is TGTGCCAGCAGCCCCAGGGAACCGAGTCAGCCCCAGCATTTT.

The rearrangement uses TRBV5-6 and TRBJ1-5; maybe TRBD1 (5 bases). Germline lookup yields CDR1 SGHDT and CDR2 YYEEEE. Trimming took 3 bases from V and 7 from J, leaving 11 bases between them. This CDR3 is 13 amino acids long. This CDR3 is CASSSGERQPQHF. CDR3 coding DNA: TGTGCCAGCAGCTCGGGGGAGCGACAGCCCCAGCATTTT.

The V call is TRBV7-2, the J call TRBJ2-1; the D is unclear. The CDR3 has 11 amino acids. The V end lost 4 bases, the J end lost 8 bases, and 6 bases lay between the germline ends. From germline, CDR1 is SGHTA and CDR2 FQGNSA. The CDR3 region is CASSSFHEQFF. CDR3 nucleotide sequence: TGTGCCAGCAGCTCCTTTCATGAGCAGTTCTTC.

V gene TRBV11-1 combines with J gene TRBJ2-5, with 10 bases fitting TRBD2. Germline CDR1 SGHAT, CDR2 FQDESV (reference sequence). Trimming took 5 bases from V and 3 from J; bases not matched to a gene: 9. This CDR3 contains 16 residues. This CDR3 reads CASSPGWLAGEETQYF. In nucleotides, the CDR3 is TGTGCCAGCAGCCCCGGGTGGCTAGCGGGGGAAGAGACCCAGTACTTC.

This clone was detected a few times. The J gene is TRBJ2-7, the V gene TRBV2; D is uncertain. The CDR3 extends over 12 amino acids. Germline assignment: CDR1 SNHLY and CDR2 FYNNEI. V was clipped by 2 bases and J by 1 base, with 3 bases between them. The CDR3 loop is CASSELSYEQYF. CDR3 coding DNA: TGTGCCAGCAGTGAACTATCCTACGAGCAGTACTTC.

This clone was recorded a few times. The genes are TRBV11-3 and TRBJ2-2; TRBD2 might be the D (5 bases). Trimming cost V 0 bases and J 5 bases, with 7 bases left between them. The CDR3 runs to 14 residues. Germline assignment: CDR1 SGHNT and CDR2 YENEEA. This CDR3 reads CASSLDGVTGELFF. The CDR3, as DNA: TGTGCCAGCAGCTTAGACGGGGTAACCGGGGAGCTGTTTTTT.

The rearrangement joins TRBV5-1 to TRBJ1-1; D gene unclear. Germline CDR1 reads SGHRS; CDR2 reads YFSETQ. The ends were cut back, 5 bases at V and 4 bases at J, with 12 bases in the middle. The CDR3 extends over 13 amino acids. This CDR3 reads CASRGEPSTEAFF. The CDR3 DNA sequence: TGCGCCAGCAGGGGAGAACCGAGCACTGAAGCTTTCTTT.

The chain is built from TRBV9 and TRBJ1-1; D call uncertain. Trimming stripped 3 bases from V and 1 base from J, with 10 bases between. Germline CDR1 and CDR2: SGDLS and YYNGEE. The CDR3 has 14 amino acids. In DNA, the CDR3 is TGTGCCAGCAGCGGCCTAGATCCGAACACTGAAGCTTTCTTT. Its translation: CASSGLDPNTEAFF.

The chain is built from TRBV10-3 and TRBJ1-4; 8 bases fit TRBD1. Germline CDR1 and CDR2: ENHRY and SYGVKD. J gave up 2 bases and V 0 bases, and 5 bases lay outside the gene matches. The CDR3 length is 17 residues. Here the CDR3 reads CAISESAGGATNEKLFF. As DNA, the CDR3 is TGTGCCATCAGTGAGTCGGCAGGGGGCGCGACTAATGAAAAACTGTTTTTT.

The chain recombines TRBV5-1 with TRBJ1-1, with 9 bases lining up with TRBD1. The CDR3 sequence is 13 residues long. The germline V gene encodes CDR1 SGHRS and CDR2 YFSETQ. V gave up 3 bases and J gave up 10 bases; unmatched junction bases: 7. For the CDR3, the DNA is TGCGCCAGCAGCTGGGGACAGGGTGTAGGAGCTTTCTTT. The encoded protein is CASSWGQGVGAFF. Full variable domain (rest looked up from reference TRBV5-1 and TRBJ1-1): KAGVTQTPRYLIKTRGQQVTLSCSPISGHRSVSWYQQTPGQGLQFLFEYFSETQRNKGNFPGRFSGRQFSNSRSEMNVSTLELGDSALYLCASSWGQGVGAFFGQGTRLTVV.

The genes are TRBV6-5 and TRBJ1-1, with a tentative D call TRBD1 (6 bases). The CDR3 is made up of 14 amino acids. V lost 6 bases, J lost 7 bases, and 18 bases lay in between. CDR1 is MNHEY, CDR2 SVGAGI, per germline. The CDR3 sequence: CASSRDTAKVEAFF. CDR3 DNA sequence: TGTGCCAGCAGCCGGGACACGGCAAAGGTTGAAGCTTTCTTT.